This TCR beta chain was obtained from a study of T cell responses to AZD1222 COVID-19 vaccine. The germline CDR1 and CDR2 sequences are SGHVS and FNYEAQ. The length of the CDR3 is 15 residues. The V and J ends lost 5 bases and 3 bases, in that order; junction bases with no gene match: 9. Sequencing was performed with immunoSEQ multiplex PCR; in TCRdb, only in-frame clones are kept and a portion is missing. The sample lists 90,000 to 150,000 clones; around 89% were seen once. The receptor was derived from an adult in good health. The sample in question was peripheral blood, obtained on day 0 of AZD1222 vaccination. J is TRBJ1-2 and V is TRBV7-6; 7 bases map to TRBD1. The CDR3 reads CASSQGGRGDYGYTF. The CDR3 DNA is TGTGCCAGCAGCCAGGGGGGCAGGGGGGACTATGGCTACACCTTC.